These 23 T cell receptor beta chains were all obtained from the same sample, sequenced in a study of blood T cells in healthy people across ages. A J-beta primer mix and a sample-barcoded 5' primer were used in a second PCR of about 7 to 12 cycles. Via MiXCR, TCRdb re-called the 5' RACE reads, giving one row per CDR3 protein. The sample has hundreds of thousands of distinct CDR3 sequences; about 42% are singletons. Sequenced sample: blood. These receptors all stem from a man in his sixties in good health.

The table lists this clonotype with a few counts. V usage is TRBV7-9 and J usage is TRBJ1-2; no definite D call. V shed 5 bases and J shed 8 bases, with 9 bases lying between them. The CDR3 totals 11 residues. Germline V lookup: CDR1 SEHNR, CDR2 FQNEAQ (reference sequence). This CDR3 reads CASSRKGGYTF. The CDR3 bases are TGTGCCAGCAGCCGCAAAGGGGGCTACACCTTC.

This clonotype was detected only a few times. CDR3 coding DNA: TGTGCCAGCAGCTACCGACTAGCGGGGGTCCAAGAGACCCAGTACTTC. Protein sequence: CASSYRLAGVQETQYF. The chain carries TRBV3-1 and TRBJ2-5, with 12 bases matching TRBD2. Germline V CDR1 and CDR2: LGHDT, YNNKEL (reference sequence). Trimming at V came to 5 bases and at J to 1 base, leaving 5 bases not matched to a gene. The CDR3 is made up of 16 amino acids.

This rearrangement joins TRBV7-9 to TRBJ2-7; tentative D call: TRBD2 (6 bases). The CDR3 has 15 amino acids. V lost 5 bases and J lost 1, with 15 bases in between. Germline assignment: CDR1 SEHNR and CDR2 FQNEAQ (reference sequence). In DNA form, the CDR3 reads TGTGCCAGCAGCCCTAAGGGACTCCGATCCTACGAGCAGTACTTC. It yields the protein CASSPKGLRSYEQYF.

This chain uses TRBV7-8 with TRBJ1-5; D might be TRBD1 (5 bases). The germline V and J ends were trimmed by 1 base and 6 bases, with 7 bases remaining between them. Per germline, CDR1 SGHVS and CDR2 FQNEAQ. This CDR3 spans 13 amino acids. The CDR3 loop reads CASSLGQSQPQHF. CDR3 in DNA: TGTGCCAGCAGCTTAGGACAGTCTCAGCCCCAGCATTTT.

The chain joins TRBV4-1 to TRBJ1-5; TRBD1 might be the D (5 bases). The germline V gene has CDR1 MGHRA and CDR2 YSYEKL. CDR3 length: 15 residues. V gave up 4 bases and J gave up 5 bases, with 15 bases separating them. Here the CDR3 DNA reads TGCGCCAGCAGCCCTGGGACGCGATTGGATCAGCCCCAGCATTTT. This translates into CASSPGTRLDQPQHF.

Notes on this clonotype: Relative to the germline gene, one junction end is altered; a read error may explain this. The rearrangement uses TRBV7-2 and TRBJ2-4, with D perhaps TRBD1 (8 bases). The CDR3 runs 15 residues. Germline CDR1 is SGHTA and CDR2 is FQGNSA. In DNA form, the CDR3 reads TGTGCCAGCCGGGAGGCAGGGGGCTCCAAAAACATTCGGCACTTC. Translated, it gives CASREAGGSKNIRHF. Full variable domain (rest looked up from reference TRBV7-2 and TRBJ2-4): GAGVSQSPSNKVTEKGKDVELRCDPISGHTALYWYRQSLGQGLEFLIYFQGNSAPDKSGLPSDRFSAERTGGSVSTLTIQRTQQEDSAVYLCASREAGGSKNIRHFGAGTRLSVL.

The chain couples TRBV5-1 to TRBJ1-2; D uncertain. Germline lookup yields CDR1 SGHRS and CDR2 YFSETQ. Trimming cost V 5 bases and J 2 bases, with 7 bases left between them. The CDR3 length is 12 residues. CDR3 bases: TGCGCCAGCAGGCAGTTAAACTATGGCTACACCTTC. Translated, it gives CASRQLNYGYTF.

The chain employs TRBV28 and TRBJ2-5; the D is unclear. The V gene lost 1 base and the J gene lost 1 base, with 7 bases spanning the gap. CDR3 length equals 14 residues. CDR1 is MDHEN, CDR2 SYDVKM, per germline. The CDR3 protein is CASSLSAFQETQYF. CDR3 sequence (DNA): TGTGCCAGCAGTTTATCAGCCTTCCAAGAGACCCAGTACTTC.

The chain is built from TRBV5-1 and TRBJ2-5, with D perhaps TRBD1 (6 bases). Trimming shortened V by 4 bases and J by 2 bases, and 18 bases separated the two germline ends. The CDR3 is made up of 16 amino acids. Germline loops: CDR1 SGHRS, CDR2 YFSETQ. As DNA, the CDR3 is TGCGCCAGCAGCCGAGAGTGGGGGCGATTGCAAGAGACCCAGTACTTC. This translates into CASSREWGRLQETQYF.

The CDR3 protein is CASSQGGGRVHEQYF. In nucleotides, the CDR3 is TGTGCCAGCAGCCAAGGCGGAGGCAGGGTACACGAGCAGTACTTC. The rearrangement uses TRBV3-1 and TRBJ2-7; D may be TRBD1 or TRBD2 (5 bases each). Trimming left V 1 base short and J 5 bases short, with 15 bases between. The CDR3 is made up of 15 amino acids. Per germline, CDR1 LGHDT and CDR2 YNNKEL (reference sequence).

This clonotype has only a few counts. The chain has TRBV5-1 and TRBJ2-3, with D possibly matching TRBD2 (7 bases). Trimming cost V 2 bases and J 2 bases, with 12 bases left between them. The CDR3 runs 15 residues. Germline CDR1 and CDR2: SGHRS and YFSETQ. CDR3 residues: CASSFGGRSTDTQYF. The DNA of the CDR3 is TGCGCCAGCAGCTTCGGGGGGCGCTCCACAGATACGCAGTATTTT. The full variable domain, its missing parts supplied by reference TRBV5-1 and TRBJ2-3, is KAGVTQTPRYLIKTRGQQVTLSCSPISGHRSVSWYQQTPGQGLQFLFEYFSETQRNKGNFPGRFSGRQFSNSRSEMNVSTLELGDSALYLCASSFGGRSTDTQYFGPGTRLTVL.

This clonotype appeared a few times. The gene calls are TRBV21-1 and TRBJ2-1; the D call TRBD1 from the table was never checked on the DNA. TRBV21-1 is termed a pseudogene. This CDR3 is built from 18 residues. CDR3 in amino acids: CASSSAGTGGVVGNEQFF. The CDR3 DNA reads as TGTGCCAGCAGCAGTGCCGGGACAGGGGGTGTCGTTGGGAATGAGCAGTTCTTC.

The rearrangement uses TRBV7-2 and TRBJ1-6, with D possibly matching TRBD1 (5 bases). CDR1 SGHTA and CDR2 FQGNSA come from the germline V gene. The CDR3 runs to 16 residues. The germline V and J ends were trimmed by 4 bases and 0 bases, with 10 bases remaining between them. The CDR3: CASSSRQSSYNSPLHF. The CDR3 region has the DNA TGTGCCAGCAGCTCGAGACAGAGCTCCTATAATTCACCCCTCCACTTT.

This chain links TRBV11-3 with TRBJ2-3; D unclear. CDR1 is SGHNT, CDR2 YENEEA, per germline. The germline V and J ends were trimmed by 3 bases and 7 bases, with 11 bases remaining between them. CDR3 length: 13 residues. CDR3 bases: TGTGCCAGCAGCTTCGGACGGGTCAATACGCAGTATTTT. Residues: CASSFGRVNTQYF.

Only one count was recorded for this clonotype. Here the CDR3 DNA reads TGTGCCAGCAGCCCGCGTAGCGGGGGGGTCATCAATGAGCAGTTCTTC. Translating gives CASSPRSGGVINEQFF. This rearrangement joins TRBV14 to TRBJ2-1, with 11 bases lining up with TRBD2. CDR1 and CDR2 from the germline V gene are SGHDN and FVKESK. The trim removed 4 bases at V and 6 bases at J, leaving 8 bases unmatched. The CDR3 covers 16 residues. The full variable domain, completed using reference TRBV14 and TRBJ2-1, is EAGVTQFPSHSVIEKGQTVTLRCDPISGHDNLYWYRRVMGKEIKFLLHFVKESKQDESGMPNNRFLAERTGGTYSTLKVQPAELEDSGVYFCASSPRSGGVINEQFFGPGTRLTVL.

This clonotype showed up just a few times. The chain joins TRBV20-1 to TRBJ1-5, with unresolved D. CDR3 size: 13 residues. The germline gives CDR1 DFQATT, CDR2 SNEGSKA (reference sequence). Trimming removed 2 bases from V and 4 bases from J, with 9 bases in between. For the CDR3, the DNA is TGCAGTGCTAGACGGTCCGGGAATCAGCCCCAGCATTTT. Residues: CSARRSGNQPQHF.

The chain carries TRBV29-1 and TRBJ1-1; perhaps TRBD1 as D (5 bases). V gave up 6 bases and J gave up 3 bases, with 17 bases separating them. Germline V gene data show CDR1 as SQVTM and CDR2 as ANQGSEA. The CDR3 runs 14 residues. The CDR3 DNA follows: TGCAGCGTCGGGCCCGGGGGGGACTACACTGAAGCTTTCTTT. Protein: CSVGPGGDYTEAFF.

This clonotype has only a few counts. V is TRBV11-3 and J is TRBJ2-5; D gene unclear. From germline, CDR1 is SGHNT and CDR2 YENEEA. This CDR3 is built from 13 residues. Trimming removed 5 bases at V and 7 bases at J, with 14 bases between. The DNA for the CDR3 is TGTGCCAGCAGCCCCGGCTCCGAGTGGACCCAGTACTTC. It specifies CASSPGSEWTQYF.

Concerning this clonotype itself: The CDR3 does not close with the conserved phenylalanine or tryptophan, likely indicating a read error. The chain combines TRBV4-3 with TRBJ2-7; TRBD1 is a possible D gene (6 bases). This CDR3 has 14 amino acids. Germline V gene sequence: CDR1 LGHNA, CDR2 YSLEER. Trimming took 3 bases from V and 2 from J, leaving 11 bases between them. The CDR3 region has the DNA TGCGCCAGCAGCCAGGGCAGGGACACCTACGAGCAGTACATC. Translating it yields CASSQGRDTYEQYI.

In regard to this clonotype: Given a much more abundant clone one base away, this may be a read error. This chain joins TRBV29-1 and TRBJ2-1, with a tentative D call TRBD2 (6 bases). Trimming pared 1 base from V and 10 bases from J, leaving 17 bases between. The germline CDR1 and CDR2 sequences are SQVTM and ANQGSEA. The CDR3 sequence is 14 residues long. CDR3 in DNA: TGCAGCGTTGAAGGCAGGGAGGAAGGCTACGAGCAGTTCTTC. This encodes CSVEGREEGYEQFF.

V and J are TRBV27 and TRBJ2-5; perhaps TRBD1 as D (6 bases). The CDR3 has 14 amino acids. CDR1 is MNHEY and CDR2 is SMNVEV in the germline V gene (reference sequence). Trimming stripped 4 bases from V and 5 bases from J, with 14 bases between. The CDR3 protein is CASSSGTTGETQYF. The CDR3 DNA follows: TGTGCCAGCAGTTCCGGGACAACGGGCGAGACCCAGTACTTC.

This sequence joins TRBV4-1 and TRBJ1-5, with TRBD1 matching 7 bases. V lost 1 base, J lost 7 bases, and 10 bases stayed unmatched. Germline lookup yields CDR1 MGHRA and CDR2 YSYEKL. This CDR3 is 16 amino acids long. The chain's CDR3 is CASSQVTPTGRQPQHF. The CDR3 DNA sequence: TGCGCCAGCAGCCAAGTTACTCCGACAGGGCGGCAGCCCCAGCATTTT.

This clonotype has more than one count but fewer than ten. The chain has TRBV4-1 and TRBJ2-3; D unclear. Germline assignment: CDR1 MGHRA and CDR2 YSYEKL. The CDR3 runs 15 residues. Trimming took off 0 bases at V and 0 bases at J, with 7 bases between the two ends. DNA of the CDR3: TGCGCCAGCAGCCAAGAGTCATCAAGCACAGATACGCAGTATTTT. Residues: CASSQESSSTDTQYF.